This TCR beta chain derives from a study of T cell repertoires in cytomegalovirus infection. Looking at the study overall: Alongside well-studied HLA-B-restricted CMV epitopes, recently identified HLA-C-restricted CMV epitopes were also used. Shared public TCR beta signatures pointed to both CMV infection and a matching HLA type. Study outcomes and limitations: People with CMV and the relevant HLA were identified by cumulative public TCR beta family frequency.

TCRdb passed the reads through MiXCR, listing each CDR3 protein once. This table has approximately 500,000 distinct CDR3 sequences, roughly a third appearing once. This CDR3 spans 17 amino acids. Per the germline V gene, CDR1 is SGDLS and CDR2 is YYNGEE. The ends lost 3 bases at V and 0 bases at J; junction bases unmatched: 8. This clonotype appeared a few times. Its antigen is undetermined. The sample here was cultured PBMCs, taken from culture after CMV antigen stimulation. The gene calls are TRBV9 and TRBJ2-1; 8 bases agree with TRBD2. The clonotype was recovered from a human donor in good health (CMV status not recorded). Some clones in this sample may be carry-over from other donors' samples. The CDR3 region has the DNA TGTGCCAGCAGCGAGAGGACTAGCACTATCTCCTACAATGAGCAGTTCTTC. As protein: CASSERTSTISYNEQFF.